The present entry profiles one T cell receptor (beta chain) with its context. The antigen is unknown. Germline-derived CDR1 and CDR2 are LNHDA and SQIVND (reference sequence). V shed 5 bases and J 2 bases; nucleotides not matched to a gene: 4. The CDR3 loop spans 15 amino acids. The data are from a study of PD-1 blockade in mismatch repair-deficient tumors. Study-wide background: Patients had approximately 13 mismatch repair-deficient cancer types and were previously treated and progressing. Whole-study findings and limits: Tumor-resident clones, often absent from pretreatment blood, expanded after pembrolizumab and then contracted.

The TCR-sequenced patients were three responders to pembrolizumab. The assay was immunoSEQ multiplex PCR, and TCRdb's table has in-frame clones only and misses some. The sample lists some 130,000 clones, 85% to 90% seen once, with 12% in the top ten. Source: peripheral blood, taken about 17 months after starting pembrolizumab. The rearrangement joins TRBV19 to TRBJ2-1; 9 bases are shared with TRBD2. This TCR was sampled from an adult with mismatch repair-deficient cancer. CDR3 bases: TGTGCCAGTAGTCCTAGCGGGATAACCTACAATGAGCAGTTCTTC. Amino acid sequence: CASSPSGITYNEQFF.